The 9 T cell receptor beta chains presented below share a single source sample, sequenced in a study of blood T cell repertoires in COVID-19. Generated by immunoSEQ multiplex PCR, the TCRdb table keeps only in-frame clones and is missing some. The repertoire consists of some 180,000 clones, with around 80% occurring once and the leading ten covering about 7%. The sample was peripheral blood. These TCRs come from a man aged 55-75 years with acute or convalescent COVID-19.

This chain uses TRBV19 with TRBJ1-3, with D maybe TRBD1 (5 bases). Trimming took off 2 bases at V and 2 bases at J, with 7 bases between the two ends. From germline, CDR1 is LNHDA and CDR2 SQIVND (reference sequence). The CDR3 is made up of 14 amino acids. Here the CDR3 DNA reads TGTGCCAGTAGTATACAGGGCACTGGAAACACCATATATTTT. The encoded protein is CASSIQGTGNTIYF.

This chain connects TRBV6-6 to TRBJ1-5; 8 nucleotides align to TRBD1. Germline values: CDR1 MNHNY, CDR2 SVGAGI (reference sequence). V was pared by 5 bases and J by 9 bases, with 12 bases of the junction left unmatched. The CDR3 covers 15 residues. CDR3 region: CASSRLVQGAWPQHF. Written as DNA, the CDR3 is TGTGCCAGCAGTCGCTTGGTCCAGGGGGCATGGCCCCAGCATTTT.

The chain's CDR3 is CASRDRGLNYGYTF. Here the CDR3 DNA reads TGTGCCAGCAGGGACAGGGGGCTAAACTATGGCTACACCTTC. The genes are TRBV7-2 and TRBJ1-2, with 11 bases fitting TRBD1. There are 14 residues in the CDR3. The J segment lost 2 bases and the V segment lost 6 bases, leaving 2 bases of the junction unmatched. The germline V gene encodes CDR1 SGHTA and CDR2 FQGNSA.

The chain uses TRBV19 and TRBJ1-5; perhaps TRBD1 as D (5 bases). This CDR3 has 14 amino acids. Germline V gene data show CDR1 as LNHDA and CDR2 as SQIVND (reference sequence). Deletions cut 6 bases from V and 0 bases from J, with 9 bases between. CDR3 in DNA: TGTGCCAGTAGCGCAGGGAATAGCAATCAGCCCCAGCATTTT. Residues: CASSAGNSNQPQHF. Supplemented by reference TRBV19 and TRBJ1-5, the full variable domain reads DGGITQSPKYLFRKEGQNVTLSCEQNLNHDAMYWYRQDPGQGLRLIYYSQIVNDFQKGDIAEGYSVSREKKESFPLTVTSAQKNPTAFYLCASSAGNSNQPQHFGDGTRLSIL.

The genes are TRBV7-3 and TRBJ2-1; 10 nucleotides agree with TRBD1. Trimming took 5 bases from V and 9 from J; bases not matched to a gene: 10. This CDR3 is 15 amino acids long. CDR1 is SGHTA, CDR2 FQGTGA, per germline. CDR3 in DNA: TGTGCCAGCAGCCCGTCCGGGACAGGGGAAGGTGAGCAGTTCTTC. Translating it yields CASSPSGTGEGEQFF.

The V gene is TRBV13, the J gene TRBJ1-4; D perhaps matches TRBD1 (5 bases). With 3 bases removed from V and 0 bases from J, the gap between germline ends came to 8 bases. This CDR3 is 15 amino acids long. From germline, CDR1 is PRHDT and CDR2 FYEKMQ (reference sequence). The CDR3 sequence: CASSFRQTTNEKLFF. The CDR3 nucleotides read TGTGCCAGCAGCTTCCGACAGACAACTAATGAAAAACTGTTTTTT. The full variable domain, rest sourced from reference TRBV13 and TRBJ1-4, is AAGVIQSPRHLIKEKRETATLKCYPIPRHDTVYWYQQGPGQDPQFLISFYEKMQSDKGSIPDRFSAQQFSDYHSELNMSSLELGDSALYFCASSFRQTTNEKLFFGSGTQLSVL.

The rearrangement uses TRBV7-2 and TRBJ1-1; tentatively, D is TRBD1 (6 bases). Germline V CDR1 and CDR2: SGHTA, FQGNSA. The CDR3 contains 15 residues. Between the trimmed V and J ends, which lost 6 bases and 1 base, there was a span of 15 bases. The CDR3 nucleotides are TGTGCCAGCAGACACGATCCGGGACAGAACACTGAAGCTTTCTTT. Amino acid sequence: CASRHDPGQNTEAFF.

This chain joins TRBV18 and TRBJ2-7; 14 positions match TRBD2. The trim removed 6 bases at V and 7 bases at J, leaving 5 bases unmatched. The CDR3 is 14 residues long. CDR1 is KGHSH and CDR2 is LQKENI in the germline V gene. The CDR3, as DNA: TGTGCCAGCTCTCCCGGACTAGCGGGAGGAGAGCAGTACTTC. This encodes CASSPGLAGGEQYF.

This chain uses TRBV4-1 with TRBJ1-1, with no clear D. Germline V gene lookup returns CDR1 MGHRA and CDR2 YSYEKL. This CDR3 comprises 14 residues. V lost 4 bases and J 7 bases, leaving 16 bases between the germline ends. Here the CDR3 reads CASSPSREGHEAFF. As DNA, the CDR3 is TGCGCCAGCAGCCCTTCGCGGGAGGGCCATGAAGCTTTCTTT.